Listed below are T cell receptor beta chains from one sample, sequenced in a study of cytomegalovirus exposure and HLA in healthy donors. This table comes from immunoSEQ multiplex PCR, and its TCRdb copy is limited to in-frame clones, with some not included. The data hold tens of thousands of clones, with 94% observed a single time. The sample was PBMCs. These receptors were collected from a woman aged 18-29 years in good health and CMV-seropositive. Both conserved end residues are part of each CDR3. Fields, in order: J gene, D gene, clone size, V gene, CDR3 DNA, CDR3 protein. The D gene is left open where the match is weak. Where a row states a size, it is once, few, many or the class of an expanded clone; other rows omit it.

>TRBJ2-3|TRBD1|NA|TRBV5-5
TGTGCCAGCAGCTTTAGGGAAAGGGGGCGGGTTACGCAGTATTTT
CASSFRERGRVTQYF
>TRBJ2-7|NA|NA|TRBV29-1
TGCAGCGCTCCGGGACTCCGGGACTCCGAGCAGTACTTC
CSAPGLRDSEQYF
>TRBJ2-7|TRBD1|NA|TRBV4-1
TGCGCCAGCAGCCAAGCTCACCACGGTAGCAGGACAGGGTCCTACGAGCAGTACTTC
CASSQAHHGSRTGSYEQYF
>TRBJ2-1|TRBD1|NA|TRBV30
TGTGCCTTGGACAGGGCGCGTCGCGCGGAGCAGTTCTTC
CALDRARRAEQFF
>TRBJ2-3|NA|few|TRBV29-1
TGCAGCGTGGATACTAGGCCCAGCACAGATACGCAGTATTTT
CSVDTRPSTDTQYF
>TRBJ1-4|TRBD1|NA|TRBV30
TGTGCCGCCGACAGGGGAACTAATGAAAAACTGTTTTTT
CAADRGTNEKLFF
>TRBJ1-2|NA|NA|TRBV6-5
TGTGCCAGCAGTTACTTGCGTGGAAACAGGGGCTACACCTTC
CASSYLRGNRGYTF
>TRBJ1-1|NA|NA|TRBV4-1
TGCGCCAGCAGCCCAACGGACAGCCGAACCGGGTCTGAAGCTTTCTTT
CASSPTDSRTGSEAFF
>TRBJ2-5|NA|NA|TRBV6-5
TGTGCCAGCGGGGCGAAAGAGACCCAGTACTTC
CASGAKETQYF
>TRBJ1-3|NA|NA|TRBV6-1
TGTGCCAGTCTGAGGGTGCCCTCTGGAAACACCATATATTTT
CASLRVPSGNTIYF
>TRBJ2-7|TRBD1|NA|TRBV30
TGTGCCTGGAGTCCGGGACAGCGATCCTACGAGCAGTACTTC
CAWSPGQRSYEQYF
>TRBJ2-6|NA|NA|TRBV30
TGTGCCTGGGAGGAGGGCTCTGGGGCCAACGTCCTGACTTTC
CAWEEGSGANVLTF
>TRBJ2-1|TRBD1|NA|TRBV5-4
TGTGCCAGCAGCTTGGTAGGGGGCGGTGAGCAGTTCTTC
CASSLVGGGEQFF
>TRBJ1-1|NA|NA|TRBV5-6
TGTGCCAGCAGCCGATTGACGGCGGGTGCGGCGAACACTGAAGCTTTCTTT
CASSRLTAGAANTEAFF
>TRBJ1-2|NA|NA|TRBV2
TGTGCCAGCAGTGAAAGCCCGAATGACTATGGCTACACCTTC
CASSESPNDYGYTF
>TRBJ1-1|NA|NA|TRBV5-6
TGTGCCAGCAGCTTGTGGGGGGGCCCTGGTCCCGAGAACACTGAAGCTTTCTTT
CASSLWGGPGPENTEAFF
>TRBJ1-2|NA|NA|TRBV10-3
TGTGCCATCAGTGAGTCTGAGGGTCCCTATGGCTACACCTTC
CAISESEGPYGYTF
>TRBJ1-3|NA|NA|TRBV15
TGTGCCACCAGTGTGTCGAAAGTAGCAGGAAACACCATATATTTT
CATSVSKVAGNTIYF
>TRBJ2-7|TRBD1|NA|TRBV30
TGTGCCTGGAGTGTTTACAGGGGGAATTACGAGCAGTACTTC
CAWSVYRGNYEQYF
>TRBJ2-7|NA|NA|TRBV6-1
TGTGCCAGCAGTCTCCGGAGGGGGCTGAGAGAGCAGTACTTC
CASSLRRGLREQYF
>TRBJ2-2|TRBD1|NA|TRBV18
TGTGCCAGCCGTCAGGGGGCGACGAACACCGGGGAGCTGTTTTTT
CASRQGATNTGELFF
>TRBJ1-2|NA|NA|TRBV7-2
TGTGCCAGCAGCTCCGCGATCATACGGGGATATGGCTACACCTTC
CASSSAIIRGYGYTF
>TRBJ1-1|TRBD1|NA|TRBV18
TGTGCCAGCTCACAGGCCGGGACAGGAGGGAGGGAAGCTTTCTTT
CASSQAGTGGREAFF
>TRBJ2-3|TRBD2|NA|TRBV10-2
TGCGCCAGCAGTGACATCAGCGGGAGGGCTCCCGATACGCAGTATTTT
CASSDISGRAPDTQYF